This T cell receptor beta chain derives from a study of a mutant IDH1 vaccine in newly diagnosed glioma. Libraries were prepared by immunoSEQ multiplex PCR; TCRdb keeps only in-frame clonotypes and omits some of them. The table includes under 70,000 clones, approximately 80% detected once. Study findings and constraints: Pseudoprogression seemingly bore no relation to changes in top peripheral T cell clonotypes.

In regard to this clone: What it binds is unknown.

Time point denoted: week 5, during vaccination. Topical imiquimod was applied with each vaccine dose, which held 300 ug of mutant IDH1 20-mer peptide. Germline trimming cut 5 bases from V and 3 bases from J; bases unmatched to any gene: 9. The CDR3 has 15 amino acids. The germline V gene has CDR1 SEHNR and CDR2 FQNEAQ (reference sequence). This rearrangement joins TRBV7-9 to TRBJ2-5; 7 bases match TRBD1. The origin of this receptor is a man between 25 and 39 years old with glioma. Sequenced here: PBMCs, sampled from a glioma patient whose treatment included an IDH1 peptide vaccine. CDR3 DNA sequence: TGTGCCAGCAGCCTTGCTCAGGGGGTAGAAGAGACCCAGTACTTC. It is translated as CASSLAQGVEETQYF.